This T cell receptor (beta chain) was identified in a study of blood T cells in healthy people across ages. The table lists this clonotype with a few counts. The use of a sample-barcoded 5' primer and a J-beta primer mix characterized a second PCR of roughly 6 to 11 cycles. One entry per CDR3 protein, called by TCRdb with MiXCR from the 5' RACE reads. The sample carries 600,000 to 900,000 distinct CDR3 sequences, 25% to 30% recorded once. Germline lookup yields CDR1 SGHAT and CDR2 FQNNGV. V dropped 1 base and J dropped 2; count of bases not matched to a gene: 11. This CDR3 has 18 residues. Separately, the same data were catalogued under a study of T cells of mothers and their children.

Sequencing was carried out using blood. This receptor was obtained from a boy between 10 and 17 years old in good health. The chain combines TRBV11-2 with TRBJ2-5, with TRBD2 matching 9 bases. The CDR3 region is CASSLASWERGEQETQYF. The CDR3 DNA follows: TGTGCCAGCAGCTTAGCCTCCTGGGAGCGGGGGGAACAAGAGACCCAGTACTTC.